The 12 T cell receptor beta chains in this list originate from one sample, sequenced in a study of blood T cell repertoires in COVID-19. The repertoire was sequenced with immunoSEQ multiplex PCR; TCRdb's copy has only in-frame clones and lacks some. This table has 150,000 to 200,000 clones, roughly 76% appearing once. The sequenced sample was peripheral blood. The receptors come from a woman aged 45 to 65 with active or convalescent COVID-19.

The chain uses TRBV19 and TRBJ1-2, with D tentatively TRBD1 (5 bases). Looked up from germline, CDR1 is LNHDA and CDR2 is SQIVND (reference sequence). V lost 5 bases and J 2 bases, leaving 18 bases between the germline ends. The CDR3 is made up of 16 amino acids. In DNA form, the CDR3 reads TGTGCCAGTAGTTTCCTCCCCGCCGCAGGGAACTATGGCTACACCTTC. Protein: CASSFLPAAGNYGYTF. Looking up the rest from reference TRBV19 and TRBJ1-2 gives the full variable domain: DGGITQSPKYLFRKEGQNVTLSCEQNLNHDAMYWYRQDPGQGLRLIYYSQIVNDFQKGDIAEGYSVSREKKESFPLTVTSAQKNPTAFYLCASSFLPAAGNYGYTFGSGTRLTVV.

This clone came up a few times. J is TRBJ1-6 and V is TRBV5-1; perhaps TRBD1 as D (5 bases). Germline values: CDR1 SGHRS, CDR2 YFSETQ. The CDR3 length is 14 residues. The V gene lost 2 bases and the J gene lost 10 bases, with 13 bases spanning the gap. CDR3 nucleotides: TGCGCCAGCAGCTTAGTGGGAGGGGAATCACCCCTCCACTTT. Protein sequence: CASSLVGGESPLHF.

This rearrangement joins TRBV7-2 to TRBJ2-2; 9 bases fit TRBD1. V lost 1 base to trimming and J lost 5 bases; unmatched junction nucleotides: 2. Germline CDR1 SGHTA, CDR2 FQGNSA. The CDR3 length is 15 residues. CDR3 protein: CASSLVGTGTGELFF. CDR3 sequence (DNA): TGTGCCAGCAGCTTAGTTGGGACAGGGACCGGGGAGCTGTTTTTT.

This chain uses TRBV20-1 with TRBJ2-1; a weak D match, TRBD2 (6 bases). The V gene's germline CDR1 is DFQATT and CDR2 SNEGSKA (reference sequence). This CDR3 has 11 residues. Trimming stripped 6 bases from V and 5 bases from J, with 8 bases between. The chain's CDR3 is CSAAGNNEQFF. The CDR3 region has the DNA TGCAGTGCGGCGGGGAACAATGAGCAGTTCTTC.

The rearrangement uses TRBV28 and TRBJ1-5, with D unresolved. The length of the CDR3 is 15 residues. V shed 8 bases and J shed 13 bases, with 27 bases lying between them. Germline CDR1 is MDHEN and CDR2 is SYDVKM. The CDR3 is CASRKPSGRMTFQHF. In DNA, the CDR3 is TGTGCCAGCCGGAAGCCCTCTGGTCGGATGACTTTTCAGCATTTT.

The chain employs TRBV11-3 and TRBJ2-1; the D gene is possibly TRBD2 (5 bases). Germline loops: CDR1 SGHNT, CDR2 YENEEA. The V end lost 1 base, the J end lost 10 bases, and 8 bases lay between the germline ends. This CDR3 comprises 12 residues. CDR3 nucleotides: TGTGCCAGCAGCTTAGGTACGGGAGAGCAGTTCTTC. This encodes CASSLGTGEQFF.

V and J are TRBV30 and TRBJ2-5, with 7 bases matching TRBD1. CDR1 and CDR2 (germline): GTSNPN, SVGIG (reference sequence). Trimming at V came to 1 base and at J to 6 bases, leaving 5 bases not matched to a gene. This CDR3 contains 13 residues. The CDR3: CAWSGDSRKTQYF. In nucleotides, the CDR3 is TGTGCCTGGAGTGGGGACAGTCGTAAGACCCAGTACTTC.

The chain combines TRBV7-2 with TRBJ2-2, with 7 bases identical to TRBD2. This CDR3 spans 15 amino acids. V was pared by 7 bases and J by 8 bases, with 13 bases of the junction left unmatched. Germline lookup yields CDR1 SGHTA and CDR2 FQGNSA. CDR3 loop: CASKAGRRGLGELFF. CDR3 sequence (DNA): TGTGCCAGCAAGGCCGGGAGGAGGGGCCTAGGGGAGCTGTTTTTT.

On this clone itself: The identical CDR3 is also encoded by other nucleotide sequences in the sample. J is TRBJ2-2 and V is TRBV7-8; 8 nucleotides line up with TRBD1. CDR3 length: 15 amino acids. CDR1 and CDR2 (germline): SGHVS, FQNEAQ. Trimming removed 4 bases from V and 5 bases from J; junction bases left unmatched: 6. Here the CDR3 DNA reads TGTGCCAGCAGCTCAGCAGGGGGCGGAACCGGGGAGCTGTTTTTT. The encoded protein is CASSSAGGGTGELFF.

This clone was detected once. The chain has TRBV7-2 and TRBJ1-2, with D possibly TRBD1 on 6 matching bases. V was clipped by 2 bases and J by 5 bases, with 15 bases between them. The germline V gene encodes CDR1 SGHTA and CDR2 FQGNSA. The CDR3 consists of 15 residues. The CDR3 DNA follows: TGTGCCAGCAGCTTAAGAGGACAGATGGGGTATGGCTACACCTTC. Amino acid sequence: CASSLRGQMGYGYTF.

The table lists this clone with many counts. The chain links TRBV28 to TRBJ1-1; possible D gene TRBD1, 5 bases. This CDR3 contains 13 residues. V lost 6 bases and J lost 5, with 13 bases in between. Per the germline V gene, CDR1 is MDHEN and CDR2 is SYDVKM. CDR3 sequence reads: CASRDTLSTEAFF. CDR3 bases: TGTGCCAGCAGGGACACGTTATCGACTGAAGCTTTCTTT.

The chain uses TRBV7-3 and TRBJ2-7, with 9 bases matching TRBD1. Germline CDR1 reads SGHTA; CDR2 reads FQGTGA. V was clipped by 1 base and J by 5 bases; unmatched bases: 6. CDR3 length: 15 residues. Here the CDR3 DNA reads TGTGCCAGCAGCTTAAACGGACAGGGGATAAACGAGCAGTACTTC. Protein product: CASSLNGQGINEQYF.